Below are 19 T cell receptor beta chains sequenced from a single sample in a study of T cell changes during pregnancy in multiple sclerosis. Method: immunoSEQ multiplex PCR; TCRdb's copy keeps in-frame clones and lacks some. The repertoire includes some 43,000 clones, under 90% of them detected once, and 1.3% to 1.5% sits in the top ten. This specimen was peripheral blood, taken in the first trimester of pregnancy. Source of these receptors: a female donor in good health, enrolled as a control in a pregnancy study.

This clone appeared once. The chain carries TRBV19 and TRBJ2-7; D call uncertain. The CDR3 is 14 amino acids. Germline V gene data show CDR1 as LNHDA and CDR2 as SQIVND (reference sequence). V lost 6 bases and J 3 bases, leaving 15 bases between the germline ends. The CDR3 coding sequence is TGTGCCAGTAGCGCCGAGGTTGGGTTCTACGAGCAGTACTTC. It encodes CASSAEVGFYEQYF.

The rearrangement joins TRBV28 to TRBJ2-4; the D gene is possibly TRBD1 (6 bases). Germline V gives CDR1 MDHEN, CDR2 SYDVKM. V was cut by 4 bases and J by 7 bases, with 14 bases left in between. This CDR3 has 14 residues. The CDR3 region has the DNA TGTGCCAGCAGTTATGGAGACAGGTGGAACATTCAGTACTTC. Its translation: CASSYGDRWNIQYF.

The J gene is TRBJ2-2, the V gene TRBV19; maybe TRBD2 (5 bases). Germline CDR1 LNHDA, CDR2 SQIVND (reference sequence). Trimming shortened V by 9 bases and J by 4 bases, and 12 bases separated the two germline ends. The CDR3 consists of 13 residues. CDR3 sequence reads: CARKTEATGELFF. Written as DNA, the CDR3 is TGTGCCAGAAAAACGGAGGCCACCGGGGAGCTGTTTTTT.

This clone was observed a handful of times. CDR3 coding DNA: TGTGCCAGCAGCTCCCGCCCGGACACTGAAGCTTTCTTT. Its translation: CASSSRPDTEAFF. The J gene is TRBJ1-1, the V gene TRBV7-3, with D unresolved. Germline CDR1 and CDR2: SGHTA and FQGTGA. This CDR3 has 13 residues. V lost 4 bases and J 3 bases, leaving 9 bases between the germline ends.

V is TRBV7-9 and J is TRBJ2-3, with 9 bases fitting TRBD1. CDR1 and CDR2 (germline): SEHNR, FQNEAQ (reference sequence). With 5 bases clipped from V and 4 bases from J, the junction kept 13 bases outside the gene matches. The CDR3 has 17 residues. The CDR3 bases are TGTGCCAGCAGCCCTAGAAAGACAGGGGGGGTCGCAGATACGCAGTATTTT. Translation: CASSPRKTGGVADTQYF.

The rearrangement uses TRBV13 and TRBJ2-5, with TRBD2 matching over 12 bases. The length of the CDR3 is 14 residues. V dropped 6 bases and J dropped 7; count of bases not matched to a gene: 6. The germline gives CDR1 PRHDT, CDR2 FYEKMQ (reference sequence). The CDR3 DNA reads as TGTGCCAGCAGACTAGCGGGGGGTAGAGGGACCCAGTACTTC. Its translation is CASRLAGGRGTQYF.

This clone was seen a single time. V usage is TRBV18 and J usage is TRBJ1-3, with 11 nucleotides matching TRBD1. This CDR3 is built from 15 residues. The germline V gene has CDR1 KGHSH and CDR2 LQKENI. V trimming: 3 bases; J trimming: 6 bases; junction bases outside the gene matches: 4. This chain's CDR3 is CASSPAGQGANTIYF. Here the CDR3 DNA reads TGTGCCAGCTCACCCGCCGGACAGGGGGCAAACACCATATATTTT.

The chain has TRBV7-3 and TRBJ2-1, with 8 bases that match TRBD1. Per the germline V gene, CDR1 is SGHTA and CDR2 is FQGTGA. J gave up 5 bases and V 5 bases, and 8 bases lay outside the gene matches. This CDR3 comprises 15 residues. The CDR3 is CASSGRTGHDNEQFF. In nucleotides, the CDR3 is TGTGCCAGCAGCGGGAGGACAGGGCACGACAATGAGCAGTTCTTC.

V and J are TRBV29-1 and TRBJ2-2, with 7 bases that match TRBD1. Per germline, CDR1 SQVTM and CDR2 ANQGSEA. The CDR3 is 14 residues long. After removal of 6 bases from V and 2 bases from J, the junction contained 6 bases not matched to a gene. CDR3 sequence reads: CSVGDRINTGELFF. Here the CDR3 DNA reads TGCAGCGTCGGGGACAGAATAAACACCGGGGAGCTGTTTTTT.

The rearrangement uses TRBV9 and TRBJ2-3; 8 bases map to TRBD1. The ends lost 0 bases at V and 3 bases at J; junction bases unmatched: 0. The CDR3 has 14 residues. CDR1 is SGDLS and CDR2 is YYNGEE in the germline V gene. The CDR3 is CASSVGQGTDTQYF. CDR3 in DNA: TGTGCCAGCAGCGTAGGACAGGGGACAGATACGCAGTATTTT.

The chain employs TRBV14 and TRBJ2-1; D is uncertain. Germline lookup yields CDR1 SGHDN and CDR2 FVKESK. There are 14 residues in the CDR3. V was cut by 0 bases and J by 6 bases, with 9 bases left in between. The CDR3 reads CASSQEYVGNEQFF. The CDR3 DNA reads TGTGCCAGCAGCCAAGAATACGTCGGCAATGAGCAGTTCTTC.

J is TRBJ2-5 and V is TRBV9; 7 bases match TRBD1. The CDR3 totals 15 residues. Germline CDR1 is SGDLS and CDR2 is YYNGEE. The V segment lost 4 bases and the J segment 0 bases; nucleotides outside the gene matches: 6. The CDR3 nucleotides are TGTGCCAGCAGCCCATCAGGGGGATACCAAGAGACCCAGTACTTC. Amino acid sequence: CASSPSGGYQETQYF.

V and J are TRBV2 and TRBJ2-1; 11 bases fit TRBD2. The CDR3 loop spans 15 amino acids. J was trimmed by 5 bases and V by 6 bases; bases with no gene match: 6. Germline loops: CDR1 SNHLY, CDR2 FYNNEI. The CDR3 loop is CASRLAGGPHNEQFF. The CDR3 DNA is TGTGCCAGCAGATTAGCGGGAGGGCCTCACAATGAGCAGTTCTTC.

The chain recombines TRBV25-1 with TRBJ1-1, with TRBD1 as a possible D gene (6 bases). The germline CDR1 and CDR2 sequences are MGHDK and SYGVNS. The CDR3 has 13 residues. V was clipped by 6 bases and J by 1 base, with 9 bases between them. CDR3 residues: CASRYRENTEAFF. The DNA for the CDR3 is TGTGCCAGCAGATACAGGGAGAACACTGAAGCTTTCTTT.

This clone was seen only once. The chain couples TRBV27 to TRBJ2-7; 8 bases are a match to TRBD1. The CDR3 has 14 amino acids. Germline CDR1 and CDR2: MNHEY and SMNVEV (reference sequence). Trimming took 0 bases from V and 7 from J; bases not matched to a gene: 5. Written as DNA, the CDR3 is TGTGCCAGCAGTTTATCGGACAGGGTTAGGGAGCAGTACTTC. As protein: CASSLSDRVREQYF.

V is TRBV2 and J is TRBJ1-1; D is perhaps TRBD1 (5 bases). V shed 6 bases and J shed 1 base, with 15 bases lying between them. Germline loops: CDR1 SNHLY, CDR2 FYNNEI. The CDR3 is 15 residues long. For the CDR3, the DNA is TGTGCCAGCAGCGACCTAGGGGCGAGGAACACTGAAGCTTTCTTT. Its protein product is CASSDLGARNTEAFF.

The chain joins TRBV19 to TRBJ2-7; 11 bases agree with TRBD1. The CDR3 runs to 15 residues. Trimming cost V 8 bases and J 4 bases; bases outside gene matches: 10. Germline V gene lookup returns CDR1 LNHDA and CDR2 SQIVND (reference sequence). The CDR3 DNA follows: TGTGCCAGTCGACCCGGGACAGGGGGTTGGTACGAGCAGTACTTC. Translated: CASRPGTGGWYEQYF.

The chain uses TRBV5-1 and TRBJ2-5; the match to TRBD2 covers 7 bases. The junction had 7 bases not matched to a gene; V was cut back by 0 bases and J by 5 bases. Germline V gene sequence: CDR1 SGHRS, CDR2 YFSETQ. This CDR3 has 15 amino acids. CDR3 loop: CASSLEAGDWETQYF. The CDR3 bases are TGCGCCAGCAGCTTGGAGGCGGGGGACTGGGAGACCCAGTACTTC.

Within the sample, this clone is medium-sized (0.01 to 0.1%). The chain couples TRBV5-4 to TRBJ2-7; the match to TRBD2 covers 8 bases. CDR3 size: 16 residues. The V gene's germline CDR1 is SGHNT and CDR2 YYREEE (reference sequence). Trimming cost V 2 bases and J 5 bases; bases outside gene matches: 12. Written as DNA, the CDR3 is TGTGCCAGCAGCTTATGGGGAGCGGGGGAGTTTGACGAGCAGTACTTC. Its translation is CASSLWGAGEFDEQYF.